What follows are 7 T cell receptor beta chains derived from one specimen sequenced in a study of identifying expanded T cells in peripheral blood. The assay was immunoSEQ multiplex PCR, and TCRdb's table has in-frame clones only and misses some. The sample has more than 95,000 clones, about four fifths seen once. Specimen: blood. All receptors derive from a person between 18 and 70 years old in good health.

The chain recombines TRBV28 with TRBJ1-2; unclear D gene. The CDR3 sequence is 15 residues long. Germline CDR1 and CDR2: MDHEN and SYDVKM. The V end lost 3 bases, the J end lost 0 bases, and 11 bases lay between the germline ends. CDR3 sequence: CASSLYSYSNYGYTF. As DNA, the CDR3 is TGTGCCAGCAGTTTGTACTCTTACTCTAACTATGGCTACACCTTC.

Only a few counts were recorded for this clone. The CDR3 region has the DNA TGTGCCAGCAGATATCAGAACACCGGGGAGCTGTTTTTT. Its protein product is CASRYQNTGELFF. This chain uses TRBV7-9 with TRBJ2-2; D not resolved. Per the germline V gene, CDR1 is SEHNR and CDR2 is FQNEAQ (reference sequence). Trimming took 6 bases from V and 1 from J, leaving 6 bases between them. This CDR3 spans 13 amino acids. Variable domain in full (rest from reference TRBV7-9 and TRBJ2-2): DTGVSQNPRHKITKRGQNVTFRCDPISEHNRLYWYRQTLGQGPEFLTYFQNEAQLEKSRLLSDRFSAERPKGSFSTLEIQRTEQGDSAMYLCASRYQNTGELFFGEGSRLTVL.

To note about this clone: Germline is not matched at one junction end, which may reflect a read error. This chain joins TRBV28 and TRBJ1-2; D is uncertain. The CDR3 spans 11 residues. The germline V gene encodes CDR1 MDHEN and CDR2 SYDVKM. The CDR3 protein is CATIGRRRCLF. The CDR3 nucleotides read TGTGCCACTATAGGACGGAGACGATGCCTCTTC.

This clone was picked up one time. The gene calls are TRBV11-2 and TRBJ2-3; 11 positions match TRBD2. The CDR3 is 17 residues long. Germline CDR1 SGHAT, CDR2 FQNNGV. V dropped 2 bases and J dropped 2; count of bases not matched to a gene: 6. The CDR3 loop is CASSLLLAGAHTDTQYF. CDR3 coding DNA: TGTGCCAGCAGCTTACTACTAGCGGGGGCCCACACAGATACGCAGTATTTT.

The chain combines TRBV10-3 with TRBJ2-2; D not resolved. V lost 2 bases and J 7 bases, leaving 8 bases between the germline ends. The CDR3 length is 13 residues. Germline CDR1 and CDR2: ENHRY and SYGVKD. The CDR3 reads CAISEEESGELFF. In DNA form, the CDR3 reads TGTGCCATCAGTGAGGAGGAGAGCGGGGAGCTGTTTTTT.

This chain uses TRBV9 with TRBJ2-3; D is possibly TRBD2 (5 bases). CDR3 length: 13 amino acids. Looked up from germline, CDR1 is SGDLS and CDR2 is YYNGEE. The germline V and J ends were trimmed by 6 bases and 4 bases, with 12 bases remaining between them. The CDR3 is CASKREGSDTQYF. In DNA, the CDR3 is TGTGCCAGCAAACGGGAAGGGTCAGATACGCAGTATTTT. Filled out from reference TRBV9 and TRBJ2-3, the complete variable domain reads DSGVTQTPKHLITATGQRVTLRCSPRSGDLSVYWYQQSLDQGLQFLIQYYNGEERAKGNILERFSAQQFPDLHSELNLSSLELGDSALYFCASKREGSDTQYFGPGTRLTVL.

The CDR3 protein is CASSYGGEAYNEQFF. The CDR3 DNA reads as TGTGCCAGCAGTTACGGCGGGGAAGCCTACAATGAGCAGTTCTTC. This chain links TRBV6-5 with TRBJ2-1, with a tentative D call TRBD2 (6 bases). V was trimmed by 2 bases and J by 2 bases, leaving 10 bases between them. The CDR3 is 15 residues long. Germline V gene lookup returns CDR1 MNHEY and CDR2 SVGAGI.